This T cell receptor beta chain is drawn from a study of vaccination and CD4 T cells after COVID-19 (dated 2022 in TCRdb). Background on the whole study: SARS-CoV-2 positivity had been established in the convalescent patients by nasal swab PCR, and mild disease was recorded in nine or ten of these patients and severe disease in one. In the convalescent cohort there were six males and four females, among whom were two Hispanic individuals, seven Caucasians, two Asians and one multiracial person. Participants received two doses of either the Pfizer-BioNTech BNT162b2 vaccine (n=8) or the Moderna mRNA-1273 vaccine (n=2). Post-COVID blood samples from convalescent patients were collected a median of roughly 100 days after diagnosis, with a range of 35 to 161 days. Post-vaccine blood samples were collected a median of around 10 weeks after the second vaccine dose, ranging from 14 to 241 days. For stimulating the cultures, overlapping spike peptide pools were used, derived from SARS-CoV-2 as well as from the common cold coronaviruses HCoV-NL63, HCoV-OC43 and HCoV-229E. Control cultures used a CEFX viral epitope pool as positive control, an HIV-1 Nef peptide pool as negative control, or no peptide. In around 9 COVID-19 convalescent patients and a few infection-naive healthy vaccine recipients, researchers compared the spike-specific CD4+ TCR repertoire from before mRNA vaccination with the repertoire from after. Points the paper makes about the study in general: Nearly all vaccine-specific clones in convalescent patients (304 of 307) were mono-reactive for SARS-CoV-2 spike rather than cross-reactive with common cold coronaviruses. The number of convalescent patients in the study was relatively small, and the study did not examine early timepoints following natural infection. In convalescent patients, a median about 86% of post-vaccine SARS-CoV-2-reactive clones were detected only after vaccination, and vaccine-specific priming was suggested by this finding. The median count of SARS-CoV-2-reactive clonotypes went up from 20 to 25 after infection to roughly 38 after vaccination, although the change was not significant.

Taken with the paper, the label for treatment or condition translates to: approximately 9-day PBMC culture with coronavirus spike peptide pools or control peptides (ViraFEST assay). The study used the ViraFEST assay, which expanded antigen-specific T cells with peptide pools and then identified expanded clonotypes by TCR sequencing. The convalescent patients' positive SARS-CoV-2 PCR tests fell between March and December 2020, which was before the Alpha, Beta and Delta variants emerged in the United States. PBMCs were cultured at around 2.2 million per well in IMDM supplemented with approximately 5.3% human AB serum and 8 to 10 IU/ml IL-2, with roughly 10 ug/ml peptide pools added. Half of the culture medium was replaced with fresh IL-2-containing medium on days 3 and 7. Once the cells had been in culture for roughly 10 days, the EasySep CD4+ T cell isolation kit was used to isolate CD4+ T cells by negative selection. PBMCs were separated from whole blood using Ficoll-Paque Plus gradient centrifugation and then either used fresh or cryopreserved at -140C. In general, triplicate wells were set up for every culture condition.

Libraries were built with PCR. At the Johns Hopkins FTIC core, DNA from the cultured CD4+ T cells underwent TCR sequencing with the Oncomine TCR Beta short-read assay. The QIAamp micro DNA kit was used to extract genomic DNA from the cultured CD4+ T cells. Oncomine TCR Beta libraries from cultured CD4+ T cells were pooled using unique dual indexes and sequenced on an Illumina iSeq 100. The original methods were these. Non-productive sequences were removed, and CDR3s that did not start with C, did not end with F or W, or were shorter than 7 amino acids were discarded. Antigen-specific clonotypes were identified with the MANAFEST web application by comparing peptide-stimulated wells with reference and other culture wells. Positive clones required FDR below 0.05, an odds ratio above 5, and productive frequency above 0.1% in at least two of three replicate wells. Clonotypes that were significantly expanded in both SARS-CoV-2 spike wells and at least one common cold coronavirus spike condition were defined as cross-reactive. Using R version 3.6.1, CDR3 homology was evaluated through Levenshtein distances (stringdist) along with unrooted phylogenetic trees (ape). TCRdb trimmed the raw reads at Q25, called clones with MiXCR and kept productive beta chains. Each record represents a unique CDR3 protein, reported with the most common genes and DNA among its rows. TCRdb, not the original authors, processed these V and J calls. The sample contains about 14,000 distinct CDR3 sequences, 55% of them found a single time. The leading ten clones occupy 7.5% to 10% of the sample.

Sequences KGHSH (CDR1) and LQKENI (CDR2) are obtained from the germline V gene. V gives up 4 bases and J gives up 3 bases, and the segment between their germline ends measures 25 bases. The CDR3 runs 19 residues from the cysteine to the phenylalanine. Solely the CDR3 DNA is kept, with 57 bases framed from the first base. A word on this clonotype: Its antigen remains unidentified. Per-base quality was not reported, and no clone a single base away is much larger than it.

Source: CD4+ T cells from blood, cultured in vitro, taken before SARS-CoV-2 vaccination. This chain joins TRBV18 to TRBJ1-5, with the D gene too uncertain to name. This TCR came from a human donor who had recovered from COVID-19. The CDR3 here reads CASSLVGTFSRLVNQPQHF. The DNA sequence is given as TGTGCCAGCTCACTGGTCGGCACCTTCAGTAGACTGGTCAATCAGCCCCAGCATTTT.